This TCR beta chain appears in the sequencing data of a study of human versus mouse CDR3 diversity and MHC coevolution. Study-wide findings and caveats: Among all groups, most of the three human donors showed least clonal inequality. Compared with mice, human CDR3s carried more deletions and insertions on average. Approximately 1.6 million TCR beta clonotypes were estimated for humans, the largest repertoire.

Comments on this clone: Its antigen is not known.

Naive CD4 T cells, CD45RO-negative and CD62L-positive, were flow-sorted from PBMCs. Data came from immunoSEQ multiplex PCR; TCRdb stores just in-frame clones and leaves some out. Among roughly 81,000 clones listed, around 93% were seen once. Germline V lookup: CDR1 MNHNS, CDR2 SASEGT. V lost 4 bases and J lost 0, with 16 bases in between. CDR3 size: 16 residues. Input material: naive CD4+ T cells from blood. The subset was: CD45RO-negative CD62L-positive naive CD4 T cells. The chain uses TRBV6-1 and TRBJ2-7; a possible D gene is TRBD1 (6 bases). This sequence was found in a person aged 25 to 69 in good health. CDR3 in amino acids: CASSVATTGLSYEQYF. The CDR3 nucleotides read TGTGCCAGCAGTGTAGCCACGACAGGTCTCTCCTACGAGCAGTACTTC.